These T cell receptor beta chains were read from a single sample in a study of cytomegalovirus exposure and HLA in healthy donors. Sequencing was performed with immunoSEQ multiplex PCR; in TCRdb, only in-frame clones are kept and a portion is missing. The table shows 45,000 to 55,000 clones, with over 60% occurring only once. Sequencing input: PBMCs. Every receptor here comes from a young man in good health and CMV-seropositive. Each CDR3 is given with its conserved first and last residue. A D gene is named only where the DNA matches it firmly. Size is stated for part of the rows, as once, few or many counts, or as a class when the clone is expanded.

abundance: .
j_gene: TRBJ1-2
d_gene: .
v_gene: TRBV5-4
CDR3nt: TGTGCCAGCAGCTTGGGCAGGGCCTATGGCTACACCTTC
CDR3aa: CASSLGRAYGYTF

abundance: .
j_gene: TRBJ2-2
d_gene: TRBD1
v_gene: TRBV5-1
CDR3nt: TGCGCCAGCAGCTTAACGGGACAGTCGAACACCGGGGAGCTGTTTTTT
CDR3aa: CASSLTGQSNTGELFF

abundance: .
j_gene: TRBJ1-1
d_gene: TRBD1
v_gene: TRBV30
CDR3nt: TGTGCCTGGAGTCAACGGGACAGAGAAGCTTTCTTT
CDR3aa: CAWSQRDREAFF

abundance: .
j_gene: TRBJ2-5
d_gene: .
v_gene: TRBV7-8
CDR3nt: TGTGCCAGCAGCCGCAGAGGGGAGACCCAGTACTTC
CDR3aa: CASSRRGETQYF

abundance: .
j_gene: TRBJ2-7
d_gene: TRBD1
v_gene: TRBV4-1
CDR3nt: TGCGCCAGCTCTAGGGGGACAGGGGGCGCGGGCTACGAGCAGTACTTC
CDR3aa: CASSRGTGGAGYEQYF

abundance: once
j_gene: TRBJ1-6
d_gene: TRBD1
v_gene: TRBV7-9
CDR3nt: TGTGCCAGCTCAGGACAGGGGTTTTCACCCCTCCACTTT
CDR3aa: CASSGQGFSPLHF

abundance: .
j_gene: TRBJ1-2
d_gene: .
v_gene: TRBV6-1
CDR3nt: TGTGCCAGCAGGGGGAAGGGGGGGTTCTATGGCTACACCTTC
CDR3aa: CASRGKGGFYGYTF

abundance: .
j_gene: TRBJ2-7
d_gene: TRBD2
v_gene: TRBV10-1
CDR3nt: TGCGCCAGCAGCTCCGGGACTAGCGTCGAGCAGTACTTC
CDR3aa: CASSSGTSVEQYF

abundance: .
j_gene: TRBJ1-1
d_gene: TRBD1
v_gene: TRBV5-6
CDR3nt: TGTGCCAGCAGCCCCCAGACAGGGTCCATGAACACTGAAGCTTTCTTT
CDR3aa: CASSPQTGSMNTEAFF

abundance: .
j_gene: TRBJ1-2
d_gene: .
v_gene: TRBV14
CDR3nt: TGTGCCAGCCCGTCTTTTGGCTACACCTTC
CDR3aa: CASPSFGYTF

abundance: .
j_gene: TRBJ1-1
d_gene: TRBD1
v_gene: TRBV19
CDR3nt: TGTGCCAGTAGTTACCGGGACAGGGGGCGGAGAGCTTTCTTT
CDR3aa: CASSYRDRGRRAFF

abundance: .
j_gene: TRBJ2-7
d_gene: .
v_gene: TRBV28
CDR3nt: TGTGCCAGCAGGACCGGAGGGGGCATGGGGGTTGAGCAGTACTTC
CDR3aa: CASRTGGGMGVEQYF

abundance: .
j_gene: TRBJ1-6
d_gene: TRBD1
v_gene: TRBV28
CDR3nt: TGTGCCAGCAGTACCGTACGGACAGGGTACGATTCACCCCTCCACTTT
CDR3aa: CASSTVRTGYDSPLHF

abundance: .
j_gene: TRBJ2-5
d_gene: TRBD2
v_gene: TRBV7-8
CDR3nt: TGTGCCAGCAGCCCGTTAAGCGGGGACGGGACCCAGTACTTC
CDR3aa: CASSPLSGDGTQYF

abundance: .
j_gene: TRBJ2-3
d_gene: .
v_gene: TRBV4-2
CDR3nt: TGTGCCACCTCGCCTGCGAGCACAGATACGCAGTATTTT
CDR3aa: CATSPASTDTQYF

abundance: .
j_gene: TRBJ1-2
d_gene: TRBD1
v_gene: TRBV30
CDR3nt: TGTGCCTGGACCCTGGACAGGGGCTATGGCTACACCTTC
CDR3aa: CAWTLDRGYGYTF

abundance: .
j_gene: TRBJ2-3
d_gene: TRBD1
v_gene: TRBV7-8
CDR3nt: TGTGCCAGCAGCTTTCATGCCGGGACAGGGGTGACAGATACGCAGTATTTT
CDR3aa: CASSFHAGTGVTDTQYF

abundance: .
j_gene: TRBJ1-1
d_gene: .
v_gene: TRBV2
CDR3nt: TGTGCCAGCATCAACCCCAGGCTTTTGAACACTGAAGCTTTCTTT
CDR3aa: CASINPRLLNTEAFF

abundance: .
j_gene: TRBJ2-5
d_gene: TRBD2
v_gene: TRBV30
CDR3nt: TGTGCCTGGAGACGCGGGGGGGCTGAGGAGACCCAGTACTTC
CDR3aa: CAWRRGGAEETQYF

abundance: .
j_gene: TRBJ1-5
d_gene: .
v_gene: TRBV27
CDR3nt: TGTGCCAGCAGTTTAGGTCAGAATCAGCCCCAGCATTTT
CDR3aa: CASSLGQNQPQHF

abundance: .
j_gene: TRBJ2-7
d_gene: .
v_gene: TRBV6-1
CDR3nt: TGTGCCAGCTCAGTCCTCAGGGACTCCTACGAGCAGTACTTC
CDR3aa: CASSVLRDSYEQYF

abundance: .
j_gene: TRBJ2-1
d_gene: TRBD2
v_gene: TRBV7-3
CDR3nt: TGTGCCAGCAGCTTAAATTTGGCGGGGGGGCGGAATGAGCAGTTCTTC
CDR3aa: CASSLNLAGGRNEQFF

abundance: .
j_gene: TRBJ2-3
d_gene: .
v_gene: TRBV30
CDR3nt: TGTGCCTGGAGGCCAGGGGCTCCGGCAGATACGCAGTATTTT
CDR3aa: CAWRPGAPADTQYF

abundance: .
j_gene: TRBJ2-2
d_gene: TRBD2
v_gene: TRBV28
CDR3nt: TGTGCCAGCAGTTTAATGACTAGCGGAAACACCGGGGAGCTGTTTTTT
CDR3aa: CASSLMTSGNTGELFF

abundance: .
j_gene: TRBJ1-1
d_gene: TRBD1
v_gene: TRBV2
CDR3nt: TGTGCCAGCAGTGGACAGGGGCGGGTTGGCACTGAAGCTTTCTTT
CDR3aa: CASSGQGRVGTEAFF

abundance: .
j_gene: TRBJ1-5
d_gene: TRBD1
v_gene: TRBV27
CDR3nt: TGTGCCAGCAGTTTAGGGACAGGCTCCAATCAGCCCCAGCATTTT
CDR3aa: CASSLGTGSNQPQHF

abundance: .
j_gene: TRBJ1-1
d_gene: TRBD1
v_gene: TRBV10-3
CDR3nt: TGTGCCATCAAAGGGGACAGGGCCATCCTAGCTTTCTTT
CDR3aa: CAIKGDRAILAFF

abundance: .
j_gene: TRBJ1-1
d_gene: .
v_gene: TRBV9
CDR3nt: TGTGCCAGCAGCGCCAGGGGCGCGAACACTGAAGCTTTCTTT
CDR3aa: CASSARGANTEAFF

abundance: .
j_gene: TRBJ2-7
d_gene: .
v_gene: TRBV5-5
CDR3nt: TGTGCCAGCAGCCATCCACTGGAACAGGGATACGAGCAGTACTTC
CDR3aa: CASSHPLEQGYEQYF

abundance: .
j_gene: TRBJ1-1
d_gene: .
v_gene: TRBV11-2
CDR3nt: TGTGCCAGCAGCAGCACAGGGAACACTGAAGCTTTCTTT
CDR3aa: CASSSTGNTEAFF

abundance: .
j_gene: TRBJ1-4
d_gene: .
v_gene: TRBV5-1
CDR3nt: TGCGCCAGCAGCTTGGCGGGACAAAAGGAAAAACTGTTTTTT
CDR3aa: CASSLAGQKEKLFF

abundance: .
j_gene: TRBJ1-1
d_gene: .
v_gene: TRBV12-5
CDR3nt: TGTGCCTCGGGGGGAGGACCTAACACTGAAGCTTTCTTT
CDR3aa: CASGGGPNTEAFF

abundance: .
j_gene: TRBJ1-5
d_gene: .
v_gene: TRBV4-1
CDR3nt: TGCGCCAGCAGCCAAGCTAGCCATAGCAATCAGCCCCAGCATTTT
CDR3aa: CASSQASHSNQPQHF

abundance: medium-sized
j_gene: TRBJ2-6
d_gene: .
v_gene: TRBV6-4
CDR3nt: TGTGCCAGCAGTGACGGCAACTCTGGGGCCAACGTCCTGACTTTC
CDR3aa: CASSDGNSGANVLTF

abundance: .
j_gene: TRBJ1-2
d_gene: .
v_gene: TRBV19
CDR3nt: TGTGCCAGTAGTATAGTTGGCGCGGCCTATGGCTACACCTTC
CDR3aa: CASSIVGAAYGYTF

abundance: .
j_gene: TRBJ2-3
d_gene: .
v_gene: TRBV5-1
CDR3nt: TGCGCCAGCAGTCGGGATGGGGGGACTCGCACAGATACGCAGTATTTT
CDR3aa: CASSRDGGTRTDTQYF

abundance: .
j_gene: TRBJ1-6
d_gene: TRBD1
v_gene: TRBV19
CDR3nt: TGTGCCAGTAGTATTCAGGGACAGGGGGCTTATTCACCCCTCCACTTT
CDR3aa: CASSIQGQGAYSPLHF

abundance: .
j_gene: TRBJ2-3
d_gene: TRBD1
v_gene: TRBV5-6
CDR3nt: TGTGCCAGCAGCCCTTCACCGGGACAGGGTAGGACAGATACGCAGTATTTT
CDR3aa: CASSPSPGQGRTDTQYF

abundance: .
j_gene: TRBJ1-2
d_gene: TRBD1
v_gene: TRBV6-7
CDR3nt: TGTGCCAGCAGGGACGGACAGGGGGACCAAGGCTACACCTTC
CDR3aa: CASRDGQGDQGYTF

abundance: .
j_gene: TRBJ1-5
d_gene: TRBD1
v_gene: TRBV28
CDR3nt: TGTGCCAGCAGTTGGACAGGGAGTCAGCCCCAGCATTTT
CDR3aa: CASSWTGSQPQHF